This TCR beta chain was recovered during a study of blood T cell repertoires in COVID-19. Study as a whole: Collection of acute and convalescent COVID-19 samples took place in the United States, Italy and Spain. The analysed material was cDNA or gDNA that came from T cells, B-cell-depleted T cells, or PBMCs.

Cohort allocation depended upon clinical history that participants reported. Some clones are missing from TCRdb's copy, which holds only in-frame ones; the method was immunoSEQ multiplex PCR. The repertoire consists of about 180,000 clones, with roughly 82% occurring once and the leading ten covering nearly 15%. Trimming left V 3 bases short and J 4 bases short, with 12 bases between. CDR3 length: 15 amino acids. Per the germline V gene, CDR1 is LNHDA and CDR2 is SQIVND (reference sequence). In this sample, this clone turned up a few times. The sequence came from a middle-aged man who had recovered from COVID-19. This chain uses TRBV19 with TRBJ1-4, with D possibly being TRBD1 (6 bases). Specimen: PBMCs or T cells enriched from blood (not recorded which). The CDR3: CASSIGQLVNEKLFF. The CDR3 region has the DNA TGTGCCAGTAGTATCGGACAGCTTGTTAATGAAAAACTGTTTTTT.